This TCR beta chain is from a study of T-cell reconstitution after alpha-beta-depleted transplantation in children. Broader study findings: Several patients had high TCRbeta diversity at day 60; it came from surviving recipient T cells and thymic progenitors. One year post-transplant, T-cell counts and diversity were largely derived from T cells produced anew. Reportedly, alpha-beta T cells present about two months post-transplant originated from several hundred expanded clones of graft origin.

A remark on this clonotype: What it recognizes is unknown.

The CDR3 spans 14 residues. Per germline, CDR1 SGHRS and CDR2 YFSETQ. V shed 4 bases and J shed 7 bases, with 14 bases lying between them. Preparation of the TCRbeta library involved a method that used unique molecular identifiers. TCRdb redid the calling of the PCR reads with MiXCR, one entry per CDR3 protein. This repertoire shows hundreds of thousands of distinct CDR3 sequences, roughly 13% found once; its top ten account for around 0.79%. The sequenced sample was PBMCs, obtained before TCRalphabeta/CD19-depleted stem cell transplant. This TCR came from a girl between 2 and 10 years old with congenital amegakaryocytic thrombocytopenia, due to receive a stem cell transplant. The chain is built from TRBV5-1 and TRBJ2-2; D is perhaps TRBD2 (6 bases). CDR3 in amino acids: CASSMSGGVGELFF. CDR3 sequence (DNA): TGCGCCAGCAGCATGTCCGGCGGGGTCGGGGAGCTGTTTTTT.